This record covers a single TCR beta chain. Its cognate antigen has yet to be identified. Qualities for individual bases were not recorded, and no much larger clone is one base off. Taken from the germline V gene, the CDR1 and CDR2 loops are SGHVS and FQNEAQ. The CDR3 measures 15 amino acids from cysteine to phenylalanine. The retained sequence is limited to the CDR3, 45 bases, with the frame set at the first base. A distance of 16 bases separates the germline ends of V and J, which lose 5 bases and 2 bases respectively. This sample is part of a study of OX40 agonist ivuxolimab in advanced cancers. In terms of the full investigation: Ivuxolimab was an agonistic, fully human IgG2 monoclonal antibody directed against OX40 (CD134), a costimulatory receptor. Three dose-escalation patients achieved partial responses, one with hepatocellular carcinoma and two with cutaneous melanoma. Of the roughly 54 dose-escalation patients, hepatocellular carcinoma was present in approximately 20, melanoma in about 15, renal cell carcinoma in 9 and head and neck cancer in 9. Prior anti-PD-1, anti-PD-L1 or anti-CTLA-4 therapy was permitted, and approximately 41% of dose-escalation patients had received checkpoint inhibitors. The purpose of peripheral TCRbeta sequencing was to test whether ivuxolimab changed TCR sequence diversity and led to clonal T-cell expansion. Intravenous ivuxolimab was administered to patients every 2 weeks at six dose levels: 0.01, 0.1, 0.3, 1.5, 3 and 10 mg/kg. A male proportion of around 80% and a mean age of approximately 55 years, ranging from about 23 to 90, were recorded for the dose-escalation cohort. The monotherapy dose-escalation portion (N = 52 patients) of the phase I ivuxolimab trial is reported in the paper. General conclusions and limits of the study: After ivuxolimab, CD8+ T cells had more expanded clones than CD4+ T cells on average. The antigen specificity of the clonally expanded peripheral T cells was not determined. At doses of 0.1 to 3.0 mg/kg, clonal expansion of both CD4+ and CD8+ blood T cells was observed from baseline to week 6. In the 0.1-3.0 mg/kg groups, partial responders had among the lowest normalized peripheral clonal expansion, particularly in CD8+ T cells. Low levels of normalized T-cell clonal expansion were also seen in some patients who did not respond.

For sequencing of the TCRbeta CDR3 region, genomic DNA was extracted from the sorted cells. TCRbeta CDR3 regions were sequenced using the immunoSEQ Assay. TCRdb obtained this table from immuneACCESS and retained in-frame rearrangements with V and J assigned. These tables miss some clones; where compared with another copy, unresolved V genes account for less than half of the shortfall, and the remainder is unexplained. The table for this sample lists 8,000 to 11,000 clones; around 80% of them were counted only once. Jointly, the top ten make up roughly 31% of the sample. Patients with a history of autoimmune disease or receiving systemic immunosuppression were excluded from the trial. Peripheral blood for TCR sequencing was drawn from every dose cohort at baseline, at cycle 4 day 1 and at cycle 7 day 1. Samples came from an open-label, multicenter, first-in-human phase I dose-escalation trial of ivuxolimab. Adults with locally advanced or metastatic melanoma, renal cell carcinoma, hepatocellular carcinoma or head and neck squamous cell carcinoma were enrolled in the trial. CD4+ and CD8+ T cells were sorted separately from peripheral blood before TCR sequencing.

The V gene is TRBV7-8 and the J gene is TRBJ2-7; the best D guess is TRBD2, with 6 bases matching. This clonotype was obtained from an adult with an advanced solid tumor such as melanoma, head and neck, liver or kidney cancer. The input for sequencing was CD4+ or CD8+ T cells sorted from blood, taken in a trial of the OX40 agonist ivuxolimab. The CDR3 sequence is CASSRSGGNPYEQYF. The DNA reads as follows: TGTGCCAGCAGCCGGTCTGGCGGGAACCCCTACGAGCAGTACTTC.